The following is a TCR beta chain sequence with its context. What it binds is not known. As to time point: persistent/refractory GD, antithyroid drugs over 5 years with positive TRAb. PBMCs provided the RNA from which the TCR library was made. CDR3 size: 14 residues. The germline gives CDR1 SNHLY, CDR2 FYNNEI. With 9 bases removed from V and 2 bases from J, the gap between germline ends came to 15 bases. The authors built TCR beta libraries using iRepertoire HTBI primers and Arm-PCR of CDR3 regions. In TCRdb, the multiplex PCR reads were re-called with MiXCR into one record per CDR3 protein. In the table there are a few hundred thousand distinct CDR3 sequences, 23% of which are singletons. This sample was taken from a study of regulatory T cells in long-lasting Graves disease. The overall study: It was over 5 years of antithyroid drugs, with positive TSH receptor antibodies, that meant persistent Graves' disease. Findings and limits, study-wide: What was studied was peripheral blood only, and not thyroid tissue. Patients with persistent disease showed a bias toward TRBV28, TRBJ1-2 and TRBJ2-5.

The chain couples TRBV2 to TRBJ2-3, with D possibly TRBD2 on 6 matching bases. The source material was peripheral blood mononuclear cells (PBMCs), sampled when the disease was refractory, from a patient treated with antithyroid drugs. This receptor was obtained from a middle-aged woman with Graves disease. In DNA, the CDR3 is TGTGCCAGACGGATCGGGAGCATCACAGATACGCAGTATTTT. Translated, it gives CARRIGSITDTQYF.